The rows below give T cell receptor beta chains drawn from one sample of a study of blood T cell repertoires in COVID-19. The table came from immunoSEQ multiplex PCR; TCRdb's copy has only in-frame clones and leaves some out. The sample includes about 300,000 clones, approximately 85% seen only once; the top ten take approximately 1.5%. The material sequenced was peripheral blood. The receptor set was obtained from a woman aged 45-60 years with acute or convalescent COVID-19. CDR3s include the opening cysteine and the closing phenylalanine or tryptophan. A D gene is named only where the DNA matches it firmly. Clone sizes are given selectively: once, few, many, or a class where the clone is expanded.

V: TRBV28
D: TRBD2
J: TRBJ2-7
size: once
DNA: TGTGCCAGCAGTTTATCCCGCAGGGCGGGCGGGAGTTCCGACGAGCAGTACTTC
CDR3: CASSLSRRAGGSSDEQYF

V: TRBV29-1
D: TRBD2
J: TRBJ2-3
size: -
DNA: TGCAGCGAAGTTAGCGGGAGCGGGGGCACAGATACGCAGTATTTT
CDR3: CSEVSGSGGTDTQYF

V: TRBV30
D: -
J: TRBJ1-1
size: -
DNA: TGTGCCTGGACTATGGGCAGGTTGAACACTGAAGCTTTCTTT
CDR3: CAWTMGRLNTEAFF

V: TRBV27
D: -
J: TRBJ1-5
size: -
DNA: TGTGCCAGCAGTTTCCAAGCGGGTCAGCCCCAGCATTTT
CDR3: CASSFQAGQPQHF

V: TRBV7-8
D: -
J: TRBJ2-7
size: -
DNA: TGTGCCAGCAGCTTAGGCTTCGAAAGGGGTTCCTACGAGCAGTACTTC
CDR3: CASSLGFERGSYEQYF

V: TRBV19
D: -
J: TRBJ1-1
size: -
DNA: TGTGCCAGTCGAGTGGCAGGGAATCGTTTGAGCACTGAAGCTTTCTTT
CDR3: CASRVAGNRLSTEAFF

V: TRBV7-9
D: -
J: TRBJ1-1
size: -
DNA: TGTGCCAGCAGCTTACAGGGGCTCACTGAAGCTTTCTTT
CDR3: CASSLQGLTEAFF

V: TRBV5-4
D: TRBD2
J: TRBJ2-5
size: -
DNA: TGTGCCAGCAGCCCCACTAGCGGGAGAGATGAGACCCAGTACTTC
CDR3: CASSPTSGRDETQYF

V: TRBV18
D: -
J: TRBJ1-4
size: -
DNA: TGTGCCAGCTCACAAGGCGGGGATGATGAAAAACTGTTTTTT
CDR3: CASSQGGDDEKLFF

V: TRBV2
D: -
J: TRBJ1-5
size: -
DNA: TGTGCCAGCAGTCAGGGCTCCGGTCAGCCCCAGCATTTT
CDR3: CASSQGSGQPQHF

V: TRBV9
D: -
J: TRBJ1-4
size: -
DNA: TGTGCCAGCAGCGTAGCCAGGGAAGGTGCAACTAATGAAAAACTGTTTTTT
CDR3: CASSVAREGATNEKLFF

V: TRBV7-9
D: TRBD2
J: TRBJ2-1
size: -
DNA: TGTGCCAGCAGCCCAGTGCACCGGGAGGTTGAGCAGTTCTTC
CDR3: CASSPVHREVEQFF

V: TRBV5-6
D: TRBD2
J: TRBJ2-3
size: -
DNA: TGTGCCAGCAGCTTGAGTCCACTAGCGGGAGTTAACGCGCAGTATTTT
CDR3: CASSLSPLAGVNAQYF

V: TRBV2
D: -
J: TRBJ1-5
size: few
DNA: TGTGCCAGCAGTGAATACGCGGGTCTGGTGCCCCAGCATTTT
CDR3: CASSEYAGLVPQHF

V: TRBV27
D: TRBD1
J: TRBJ1-6
size: few
DNA: TGTGCCAGCAGCAAACAGGGGAATAATTCACCCCTCCACTTT
CDR3: CASSKQGNNSPLHF

V: TRBV4-1
D: -
J: TRBJ2-7
size: -
DNA: TGCGCCAGCAGCCAACATGAGTCCTACGAGCAGTACTTC
CDR3: CASSQHESYEQYF

V: TRBV9
D: TRBD2
J: TRBJ2-1
size: once
DNA: TGTGCCAGCAGCGTGGGGGTGGGAGGGCGGCATCATGAGGATGAGCAGTTCTTC
CDR3: CASSVGVGGRHHEDEQFF

V: TRBV24-1
D: TRBD1
J: TRBJ1-2
size: once
DNA: TGTGCCACCAGTGATTTTTACAGGGGAGCTAACTATGGCTACACCTTC
CDR3: CATSDFYRGANYGYTF

V: TRBV7-9
D: -
J: TRBJ2-1
size: -
DNA: TGTGCCAGCAGCTTAGGTAGGCAGCGGCGGTACAATGAGCAGTTCTTC
CDR3: CASSLGRQRRYNEQFF

V: TRBV3-1/TRBV3-2
D: -
J: TRBJ2-5
size: once
DNA: TGTGCCAGCAGCCAAAGAGGTACCGGAGAAGAGACCCAGTACTTC
CDR3: CASSQRGTGEETQYF

V: TRBV29-1
D: TRBD2
J: TRBJ2-3
size: -
DNA: TGCAGCGCTATACCAGCGGGAGGTGGCACAGATACGCAGTATTTT
CDR3: CSAIPAGGGTDTQYF

V: TRBV7-2
D: -
J: TRBJ1-4
size: -
DNA: TGTGCCAGCAGCCGAGGGTATGAAAAACTGTTTTTT
CDR3: CASSRGYEKLFF

V: TRBV28
D: TRBD2
J: TRBJ2-1
size: few
DNA: TGTGCCAGCAGTTTTGGGCTAGCGGGATACAATGAGCAGTTCTTC
CDR3: CASSFGLAGYNEQFF

V: TRBV16
D: -
J: TRBJ1-3
size: -
DNA: TGTGCCAGCAGCCAACAGGGGCTATCTGGAAACACCATATATTTT
CDR3: CASSQQGLSGNTIYF

V: TRBV5-1
D: TRBD1
J: TRBJ1-6
size: few
DNA: TGCGCCAGCAGCCCGGACAGGGATTCACCCCTCCACTTT
CDR3: CASSPDRDSPLHF

V: TRBV19
D: TRBD1
J: TRBJ1-5
size: -
DNA: TGTGCCAGTAGTCGGACAGGGGTGCAGCCCCAGCATTTT
CDR3: CASSRTGVQPQHF

V: TRBV30
D: -
J: TRBJ2-1
size: -
DNA: TGTGCCTGGAGTGCCTCACTAGGGTATGAGCAGTTCTTC
CDR3: CAWSASLGYEQFF

V: TRBV5-5
D: TRBD2
J: TRBJ2-4
size: -
DNA: TGTGCCAGCAGCTTTGAAGTGGGAGGGCCGGTCAAAAACATTCAATACTTC
CDR3: CASSFEVGGPVKNIQYF